The next 25 T cell receptor beta chains were all read from a single sample in a study of blood T cell repertoires in COVID-19. Profiled with immunoSEQ multiplex PCR; TCRdb holds only in-frame clones, not every one. The data contain about 43,000 clones, 86% of them singletons. Sample: peripheral blood. These receptors all come from a man in his fifties or sixties with active COVID-19.

The chain carries TRBV25-1 and TRBJ2-2; 11 positions match TRBD2. Germline assignment: CDR1 MGHDK and CDR2 SYGVNS. The J segment lost 1 base and the V segment lost 6 bases, leaving 7 bases of the junction unmatched. This CDR3 has 17 amino acids. The CDR3 nucleotides are TGTGCCAGCAGGGACGTTACTAGCGGGAGGAACACCGGGGAGCTGTTTTTT. Amino acids: CASRDVTSGRNTGELFF. The whole variable domain, remainder taken from reference TRBV25-1 and TRBJ2-2, is EADIYQTPRYLVIGTGKKITLECSQTMGHDKMYWYQQDPGMELHLIHYSYGVNSTEKGDLSSESTVSRIRTEHFPLTLESARPSHTSQYLCASRDVTSGRNTGELFFGEGSRLTVL.

The chain combines TRBV29-1 with TRBJ2-1, with 9 bases identical to TRBD1. CDR1 and CDR2 from the germline V gene are SQVTM and ANQGSEA. This CDR3 spans 14 amino acids. The V and J ends lost 7 bases and 3 bases, in that order; junction bases with no gene match: 7. The CDR3 nucleotides read TGCAGCGGGGGCGGGACAGGGAACTACAATGAGCAGTTCTTC. This codes for CSGGGTGNYNEQFF.

The chain has TRBV7-2 and TRBJ2-1; TRBD2 aligns across 9 bases. The V gene's germline CDR1 is SGHTA and CDR2 FQGNSA. Unmatched junction bases numbered 5, after V lost 0 bases and J lost 5 bases. This CDR3 has 16 amino acids. The CDR3 region is CASSLAIAGVNNEQFF. The CDR3 nucleotides are TGTGCCAGCAGCTTAGCCATAGCGGGAGTAAACAATGAGCAGTTCTTC.

V is TRBV7-9 and J is TRBJ1-4; D unclear. Germline CDR1 reads SEHNR; CDR2 reads FQNEAQ (reference sequence). The V and J ends lost 7 bases and 8 bases respectively, with 20 bases between them. CDR3 length equals 15 residues. The CDR3 DNA follows: TGTGCCAGCACCGCATTGCGGGGATCGGGAGAAAAACTGTTTTTT. Translated, it gives CASTALRGSGEKLFF.

The chain joins TRBV27 to TRBJ2-7; TRBD2 is a possible D gene (5 bases). The ends were cut back, 2 bases at V and 6 bases at J, with 11 bases in the middle. The CDR3 runs to 13 residues. Germline CDR1 and CDR2: MNHEY and SMNVEV (reference sequence). CDR3 nucleotide sequence: TGTGCCAGCAGTTTAGGTGGGAGCGGCGAGCAGTACTTC. Protein product: CASSLGGSGEQYF.

V gene TRBV28 combines with J gene TRBJ1-5; a possible D gene is TRBD1 (5 bases). Germline-derived CDR1 and CDR2 are MDHEN and SYDVKM. V was trimmed by 6 bases and J by 1 base, leaving 13 bases between them. The CDR3 contains 15 residues. CDR3 sequence reads: CASRPGGFSNQPQHF. The CDR3 nucleotides are TGTGCCAGCAGGCCCGGGGGGTTCAGCAATCAGCCCCAGCATTTT.

The gene calls are TRBV2 and TRBJ1-1; no definite D call. The CDR3 runs 13 residues. CDR1 and CDR2 (germline): SNHLY, FYNNEI. V lost 4 bases, J lost 4 bases, and 10 bases lay in between. The CDR3 is CASSAARATEAFF. Here the CDR3 DNA reads TGTGCCAGCAGTGCGGCGAGGGCCACTGAAGCTTTCTTT.

This clone turned up a few times. The chain combines TRBV5-1 with TRBJ1-3; D might be TRBD1 (5 bases). This CDR3 comprises 16 residues. Germline lookup yields CDR1 SGHRS and CDR2 YFSETQ. V shed 4 bases and J shed 0 bases, with 14 bases lying between them. CDR3 sequence: CASSKGTLSSGNTIYF. CDR3 in DNA: TGCGCCAGCAGCAAAGGGACTCTCTCCTCTGGAAACACCATATATTTT.

In its sample, this clone was seen once. V gene TRBV4-2 combines with J gene TRBJ2-2; 7 positions match TRBD2. The CDR3 consists of 16 residues. Germline values: CDR1 LGHNA, CDR2 YNFKEQ. V shed 4 bases and J 4 bases; nucleotides not matched to a gene: 9. DNA of the CDR3: TGTGCCAGCAGCCCGAGAAGCGGGGCAGCCACCGGGGAGCTGTTTTTT. Encoded protein: CASSPRSGAATGELFF.

The V gene is TRBV11-2, the J gene TRBJ2-2, with TRBD2 matching over 9 bases. CDR1 is SGHAT, CDR2 FQNNGV, per germline. Unmatched junction bases numbered 9, after V lost 5 bases and J lost 2 bases. This CDR3 is built from 17 residues. DNA of the CDR3: TGTGCCAGCAGCCCCCGGGTAGCGGGAGACAACACCGGGGAGCTGTTTTTT. Translating it yields CASSPRVAGDNTGELFF.

The V and J genes are TRBV2 and TRBJ2-5; 7 bases align to TRBD1. CDR1 SNHLY and CDR2 FYNNEI come from the germline V gene. V lost 6 bases and J lost 2; bases outside the gene matches: 3. The length of the CDR3 is 13 residues. CDR3 nucleotide sequence: TGTGCCAGCAGAGGGGACAGTCAAGAGACCCAGTACTTC. Residues: CASRGDSQETQYF. Together with reference TRBV2 and TRBJ2-5, the CDR3 gives the full variable domain: EPEVTQTPSHQVTQMGQEVILRCVPISNHLYFYWYRQILGQKVEFLVSFYNNEISEKSEIFDDQFSVERPDGSNFTLKIRSTKLEDSAMYFCASRGDSQETQYFGPGTRLLVL.

The chain employs TRBV7-3 and TRBJ2-5; D is ambiguous. Germline V gene sequence: CDR1 SGHTA, CDR2 FQGTGA. The CDR3 runs to 15 residues. Trimming took 5 bases from V and 1 from J, leaving 14 bases between them. The CDR3 nucleotides read TGTGCCAGCAGCCCACGCCTAGGTCTCCAAGAGACCCAGTACTTC. Translating gives CASSPRLGLQETQYF.

The genes are TRBV5-1 and TRBJ2-5; D might be TRBD2 (5 bases). The CDR3 is 13 amino acids. The V gene's germline CDR1 is SGHRS and CDR2 YFSETQ. Trimming cost V 4 bases and J 4 bases, with 11 bases left between them. The CDR3: CASSPGLAETQYF. For the CDR3, the DNA is TGCGCCAGCAGCCCAGGACTGGCAGAGACCCAGTACTTC.

This chain uses TRBV27 with TRBJ1-2, with 8 bases identical to TRBD1. The CDR3 spans 14 residues. Germline CDR1 reads MNHEY; CDR2 reads SMNVEV (reference sequence). The V segment lost 4 bases and the J segment 5 bases; nucleotides outside the gene matches: 6. This CDR3 reads CASSSTTGGYGYTF. DNA for the CDR3: TGTGCCAGCAGTTCGACAACAGGGGGGTATGGCTACACCTTC.

The J gene is TRBJ1-1, the V gene TRBV10-2; D unresolved. CDR1 and CDR2 from the germline V gene are WSHSY and SAAADI. This CDR3 has 14 residues. V was shortened by 2 bases and J by 0 bases, with 7 bases between the two germline ends. The CDR3 DNA is TGCGCCAGCAGTGAGCCGGGGATGAACACTGAAGCTTTCTTT. Protein sequence: CASSEPGMNTEAFF.

The V and J genes are TRBV3-1 (or the pseudogene TRBV3-2) and TRBJ2-3; 7 bases map to TRBD2. In germline, CDR1 is LGHDT, CDR2 YNNKEL (reference sequence). The CDR3 has 14 amino acids. The junction had 6 bases not matched to a gene; V was cut back by 8 bases and J by 1 base. CDR3 DNA: TGTGCCAGCGGATTCGCGGGGGGCACAGATACGCAGTATTTT. Protein product: CASGFAGGTDTQYF.

The V and J genes are TRBV19 and TRBJ1-5, with D uncertain. The ends were cut back, 1 base at V and 3 bases at J, with 7 bases in the middle. Per germline, CDR1 LNHDA and CDR2 SQIVND (reference sequence). The CDR3 has 14 residues. This CDR3 reads CASSIGLDNQPQHF. CDR3 in DNA: TGTGCCAGTAGTATAGGACTGGACAATCAGCCCCAGCATTTT.

The table lists this clone with a few counts. The chain carries TRBV9 and TRBJ1-5; TRBD1 agrees at 9 bases. The germline gives CDR1 SGDLS, CDR2 YYNGEE. V lost 3 bases, J lost 5 bases, and 6 bases stayed unmatched. The CDR3 runs to 15 residues. The CDR3 region is CASSEGTGSYQPQHF. CDR3 sequence (DNA): TGTGCCAGCAGCGAGGGGACAGGGAGTTATCAGCCCCAGCATTTT.

This chain connects TRBV9 to TRBJ1-1, with a weak D call TRBD1 (6 bases). V dropped 0 bases and J dropped 4 bases, with 16 bases sitting between them. The CDR3 covers 16 residues. Germline-derived CDR1 and CDR2 are SGDLS and YYNGEE. The CDR3 nucleotides are TGTGCCAGCAGCGTAGATCCAGGGGCGTCGGTCACTGAAGCTTTCTTT. This encodes CASSVDPGASVTEAFF. Together with reference TRBV9 and TRBJ1-1, the CDR3 gives the full variable domain: DSGVTQTPKHLITATGQRVTLRCSPRSGDLSVYWYQQSLDQGLQFLIQYYNGEERAKGNILERFSAQQFPDLHSELNLSSLELGDSALYFCASSVDPGASVTEAFFGQGTRLTVV.

The chain links TRBV6-4 to TRBJ2-1, with 9 bases lining up with TRBD2. V trimming: 7 bases; J trimming: 7 bases; junction bases outside the gene matches: 11. The CDR3 loop spans 15 amino acids. The germline V gene has CDR1 MRHNA and CDR2 SNTAGT. The CDR3 sequence is CASKDELAGSNEQFF. For the CDR3, the DNA is TGTGCCAGCAAGGACGAACTAGCGGGCTCGAATGAGCAGTTCTTC.

This clone was seen only once. J is TRBJ2-5 and V is TRBV5-5, with 13 bases that match TRBD2. Germline CDR1 SGHKS, CDR2 YYEKEE (reference sequence). After removal of 4 bases from V and 0 bases from J, the junction contained 3 bases not matched to a gene. The CDR3 has 16 amino acids. The DNA of the CDR3 is TGTGCCAGCAGCCCAGGGACTAGCGGGGACCAAGAGACCCAGTACTTC. As protein: CASSPGTSGDQETQYF. The full variable domain, its missing parts supplied by reference TRBV5-5 and TRBJ2-5, is DAGVTQSPTHLIKTRGQQVTLRCSPISGHKSVSWYQQVLGQGPQFIFQYYEKEERGRGNFPDRFSARQFPNYSSELNVNALLLGDSALYLCASSPGTSGDQETQYFGPGTRLLVL.

The chain recombines TRBV9 with TRBJ1-6, with TRBD1 identical over 8 bases. The V gene's germline CDR1 is SGDLS and CDR2 YYNGEE. CDR3 length equals 14 residues. With 4 bases clipped from V and 7 bases from J, the junction kept 4 bases outside the gene matches. CDR3 region: CASSIRDRNSPLHF. In DNA form, the CDR3 reads TGTGCCAGCAGCATCCGGGACAGGAATTCACCCCTCCACTTT.

The chain links TRBV19 to TRBJ2-2; 14 nucleotides match TRBD2. Unmatched junction bases numbered 3, after V lost 7 bases and J lost 5 bases. The CDR3 is 15 residues long. CDR1 and CDR2 (germline): LNHDA, SQIVND (reference sequence). The CDR3 DNA follows: TGTGCCAGTATGGGACTAGCGGGAGATACCGGGGAGCTGTTTTTT. Encoded protein: CASMGLAGDTGELFF. The entire variable domain, with the rest obtained from reference TRBV19 and TRBJ2-2, is as follows: DGGITQSPKYLFRKEGQNVTLSCEQNLNHDAMYWYRQDPGQGLRLIYYSQIVNDFQKGDIAEGYSVSREKKESFPLTVTSAQKNPTAFYLCASMGLAGDTGELFFGEGSRLTVL.

The gene calls are TRBV28 and TRBJ1-2, with D unresolved. The CDR3 runs to 13 residues. Germline values: CDR1 MDHEN, CDR2 SYDVKM. Trimming took 6 bases from V and 3 from J, leaving 11 bases between them. CDR3 amino acids: CASRGGVYYGYTF. The CDR3 coding sequence is TGTGCCAGCAGGGGAGGCGTTTACTATGGCTACACCTTC.

The chain is built from TRBV9 and TRBJ1-1, with D possibly TRBD1 on 6 matching bases. Trimming removed 3 bases from V and 13 bases from J, with 19 bases in between. The CDR3 covers 13 residues. Germline CDR1 SGDLS, CDR2 YYNGEE. Here the CDR3 DNA reads TGTGCCAGCAGCGGCCACAGGGCAACCGGTTATTTCTTT. It encodes CASSGHRATGYFF.